This T cell receptor (beta chain) derives from a study of blood T cell repertoires in COVID-19. Looked up from germline, CDR1 is SGHRS and CDR2 is YFSETQ. Unmatched junction bases numbered 2, after V lost 0 bases and J lost 2 bases. There are 15 residues in the CDR3. Original analysis: Scientists estimated how many nucleated cells there were by amplifying reference gene primers. This table comes from immunoSEQ multiplex PCR, and its TCRdb copy is limited to in-frame clones, with some not included. For V, J and clone size, that table is used; D and trimming come from the DNA. The table has 200,000 to 300,000 clones, roughly 86% seen once.

The receptor's source is a man in his fifties or sixties with acute or convalescent COVID-19. The sequencing sample was made of peripheral blood. This chain joins TRBV5-1 and TRBJ2-3; TRBD2 matches 8 bases. The CDR3 DNA reads as TGCGCCAGCAGCTTGGTGCGGGGGGCCACAGATACGCAGTATTTT. Amino acids: CASSLVRGATDTQYF. Complete variable domain (other parts from reference TRBV5-1 and TRBJ2-3): KAGVTQTPRYLIKTRGQQVTLSCSPISGHRSVSWYQQTPGQGLQFLFEYFSETQRNKGNFPGRFSGRQFSNSRSEMNVSTLELGDSALYLCASSLVRGATDTQYFGPGTRLTVL.